The 18 T cell receptor beta chains reported below all come from one sample, sequenced in a study of OX40 agonist ivuxolimab in advanced cancers. Here immunoSEQ multiplex PCR was the method, and the copy in TCRdb shows in-frame clones only, minus some. The sample contains 82,000 or so clones, approximately 92% of which appear only once. The sequencing here drew on CD4+ or CD8+ T cells sorted from blood, taken in a trial of the OX40 agonist ivuxolimab. The source is an adult with an advanced solid tumor such as melanoma, head and neck, liver or kidney cancer.

The chain couples TRBV27 to TRBJ2-7; TRBD1 matches 10 bases. With V trimmed by 8 bases and J by 6 bases, 16 bases remained unmatched. This CDR3 is built from 16 residues. Per the germline V gene, CDR1 is MNHEY and CDR2 is SMNVEV (reference sequence). The CDR3, as DNA: TGTGCCAGCTCTAACCCGACAGGGGGCGGTTATCGCGAGCAGTACTTC. Protein sequence: CASSNPTGGGYREQYF.

The chain employs TRBV15 and TRBJ2-6, with 7 bases lining up with TRBD1. The CDR3 length is 17 residues. In germline, CDR1 is LNHNV, CDR2 YYDKDF (reference sequence). V lost 8 bases, J lost 0 bases, and 10 bases stayed unmatched. The CDR3 region is CATRRQGGSSGANVLTF. The CDR3 region has the DNA TGTGCCACCCGCCGACAGGGCGGATCCTCTGGGGCCAACGTCCTGACTTTC.

This sequence joins TRBV5-1 and TRBJ2-3, with TRBD2 matching 9 bases. CDR3 size: 16 residues. The J segment lost 3 bases and the V segment lost 2 bases, leaving 7 bases of the junction unmatched. Per germline, CDR1 SGHRS and CDR2 YFSETQ. This chain's CDR3 is CASSFPSGVGTDTQYF. CDR3 nucleotides: TGCGCCAGCAGCTTTCCTAGCGGGGTTGGGACAGATACGCAGTATTTT.

This chain uses TRBV29-1 with TRBJ2-1; 10 nucleotides align to TRBD2. The CDR3 sequence is 13 residues long. In germline, CDR1 is SQVTM, CDR2 ANQGSEA. After removal of 6 bases from V and 10 bases from J, the junction contained 9 bases not matched to a gene. In nucleotides, the CDR3 is TGCAGCGTCGACCTAGCGGGAGCAAAGGAGCAGTTCTTC. Translation gives CSVDLAGAKEQFF.

The CDR3 is CASSKRDRGETQYF. The CDR3 DNA reads as TGTGCCAGCAGCAAACGGGACAGGGGCGAGACCCAGTACTTC. This chain joins TRBV7-9 and TRBJ2-5, with 10 bases identical to TRBD1. The CDR3 is 14 amino acids. The V segment lost 5 bases and the J segment 5 bases; nucleotides outside the gene matches: 5. CDR1 and CDR2 (germline): SEHNR, FQNEAQ (reference sequence).

The chain links TRBV7-9 to TRBJ2-7; TRBD2 aligns across 12 bases. The V segment lost 1 base and the J segment 6 bases; nucleotides outside the gene matches: 7. CDR1 is SEHNR, CDR2 FQNEAQ, per germline (reference sequence). There are 16 residues in the CDR3. CDR3 in amino acids: CASSLVPSGRAIEQYF. In nucleotides, the CDR3 is TGTGCCAGCAGCTTAGTCCCTAGCGGGAGGGCCATCGAGCAGTACTTC.

This rearrangement joins TRBV27 to TRBJ2-2; possibly TRBD2 for D (7 bases). CDR1 is MNHEY, CDR2 SMNVEV, per germline (reference sequence). The ends were cut back, 6 bases at V and 5 bases at J, with 16 bases in the middle. The CDR3 has 15 residues. The CDR3 bases are TGTGCCAGCAGCAGTAGGGGGGGGTATACCGGGGAGCTGTTTTTT. This sequence encodes CASSSRGGYTGELFF.

The genes are TRBV29-1 and TRBJ2-5, with 8 bases identical to TRBD1. The J segment lost 1 base and the V segment lost 8 bases, leaving 6 bases of the junction unmatched. The CDR3 has 13 amino acids. Germline CDR1 SQVTM, CDR2 ANQGSEA. The CDR3 loop reads CSTRQGLQETQYF. In DNA, the CDR3 is TGCAGCACAAGACAGGGGCTCCAAGAGACCCAGTACTTC.

For the CDR3, the DNA is TGTGCCAGCAGCCAACAGGGGGCCCTTAATGAAAAACTGTTTTTT. Its protein product is CASSQQGALNEKLFF. The gene calls are TRBV4-2 and TRBJ1-4; 8 bases fit TRBD1. V shed 2 bases and J 4 bases; nucleotides not matched to a gene: 3. Germline V gene data show CDR1 as LGHNA and CDR2 as YNFKEQ. This CDR3 has 15 residues.

The V gene is TRBV5-6, the J gene TRBJ2-3; the match to TRBD2 covers 8 bases. The CDR3 is 17 amino acids. After removal of 0 bases from V and 0 bases from J, the junction contained 6 bases not matched to a gene. Germline CDR1 and CDR2: SGHDT and YYEEEE. The CDR3, as DNA: TGTGCCAGCAGCTTGGGACTAGCGTTAGCTAGCACAGATACGCAGTATTTT. Amino acid sequence: CASSLGLALASTDTQYF.

This clone occurred a few times. V and J are TRBV28 and TRBJ1-5; the D gene is possibly TRBD1 (5 bases). The CDR3 is 13 residues long. Trimming left V 5 bases short and J 5 bases short, with 10 bases between. Germline V gene sequence: CDR1 MDHEN, CDR2 SYDVKM. For the CDR3, the DNA is TGTGCCAGCAGTCGAGGGGAGGATCAGCCCCAGCATTTT. Translating it yields CASSRGEDQPQHF.

The rearrangement uses TRBV30 and TRBJ1-6, with D unresolved. The CDR3 has 14 residues. Deletions cut 3 bases from V and 9 bases from J, with 15 bases between. The germline V gene encodes CDR1 GTSNPN and CDR2 SVGIG (reference sequence). CDR3 region: CAWSRVGQSSPLHF. The CDR3 DNA follows: TGTGCCTGGAGCCGAGTAGGGCAGAGTTCACCCCTCCACTTT.

The CDR3: CASRPGLAGYFEQYF. DNA for the CDR3: TGTGCCAGCAGACCAGGACTAGCGGGATACTTTGAGCAGTACTTC. V is TRBV5-6 and J is TRBJ2-7; 12 nucleotides line up with TRBD2. Germline CDR1 and CDR2: SGHDT and YYEEEE. The CDR3 consists of 15 residues. J was trimmed by 7 bases and V by 5 bases; bases with no gene match: 10.

V and J are TRBV6-5 and TRBJ1-6, with D unresolved. Germline assignment: CDR1 MNHEY and CDR2 SVGAGI. V was clipped by 2 bases and J by 11 bases, with 10 bases between them. CDR3 length: 13 amino acids. In nucleotides, the CDR3 is TGTGCCAGCAGTTACGAGGGCGGGGCACCCCTCCACTTT. It codes for CASSYEGGAPLHF.

The chain has TRBV30 and TRBJ2-5; 10 bases align to TRBD2. This CDR3 has 14 amino acids. Losses at the gene ends were 1 base for V and 10 bases for J; bases not matched to a gene: 9. Germline CDR1 GTSNPN, CDR2 SVGIG (reference sequence). This CDR3 reads CAWSAYFSSGGQYF. In nucleotides, the CDR3 is TGTGCCTGGAGTGCATATTTTTCTAGCGGGGGCCAGTACTTC.

V is TRBV20-1 and J is TRBJ2-7; D gene uncertain. Germline CDR1 and CDR2: DFQATT and SNEGSKA (reference sequence). The CDR3 loop spans 10 amino acids. Deletions cut 5 bases from V and 6 bases from J, with 8 bases between. The DNA for the CDR3 is TGCAGTGCTCGATGGGGCGAGCAGTACTTC. It is translated as CSARWGEQYF.

The genes are TRBV5-1 and TRBJ2-3; 9 nucleotides match TRBD2. CDR3 size: 15 residues. Germline CDR1 reads SGHRS; CDR2 reads YFSETQ. Trimming removed 3 bases from V and 3 bases from J; junction bases left unmatched: 5. The CDR3 loop is CASSWASGRTDTQYF. CDR3 DNA: TGCGCCAGCAGCTGGGCCAGCGGGAGGACAGATACGCAGTATTTT. Looking up the rest from reference TRBV5-1 and TRBJ2-3 gives the full variable domain: KAGVTQTPRYLIKTRGQQVTLSCSPISGHRSVSWYQQTPGQGLQFLFEYFSETQRNKGNFPGRFSGRQFSNSRSEMNVSTLELGDSALYLCASSWASGRTDTQYFGPGTRLTVL.

The V call is TRBV10-1, the J call TRBJ1-1; D might be TRBD1 (5 bases). The germline V and J ends were trimmed by 1 base and 10 bases, with 34 bases remaining between them. CDR3 length equals 20 residues. Germline CDR1 WNHNN, CDR2 SYGVQD (reference sequence). CDR3 region: CASSELRIGADLSDGHGAFF. In nucleotides, the CDR3 is TGCGCCAGCAGTGAGTTACGAATCGGGGCGGACCTCTCGGATGGGCATGGAGCTTTCTTT.